Following are 4 T cell receptor beta chains from one sample sequenced in a study of STAT5B mutations in CD4+ large granular lymphocyte leukemia. Assay: immunoSEQ multiplex PCR; the TCRdb copy retains only in-frame clones and omits some. The table lists fewer than 35,000 clones, approximately 70% of them singletons. The sample comprised CD4+ T cells from blood buffy coats. The receptors come from a human donor in good health.

This clone was detected only once. The rearrangement joins TRBV4-3 to TRBJ1-2; no clear D. The ends were cut back, 0 bases at V and 8 bases at J, with 19 bases in the middle. Germline lookup yields CDR1 LGHNA and CDR2 YSLEER. The CDR3 spans 16 residues. CDR3 in DNA: TGCGCCAGCAGCCAAGATTGGACCTTTCAAGGGCTGGGCTACACCTTC. Translating it yields CASSQDWTFQGLGYTF.

The chain carries TRBV5-1 and TRBJ1-2, with a tentative D call TRBD1 (5 bases). Trimming took off 5 bases at V and 0 bases at J, with 14 bases between the two ends. Germline V CDR1 and CDR2: SGHRS, YFSETQ. The CDR3 has 15 amino acids. In DNA, the CDR3 is TGCGCCAGCAGTCCGGGCGGGGGGACTAACTATGGCTACACCTTC. Its protein product is CASSPGGGTNYGYTF. Filled out from reference TRBV5-1 and TRBJ1-2, the complete variable domain reads KAGVTQTPRYLIKTRGQQVTLSCSPISGHRSVSWYQQTPGQGLQFLFEYFSETQRNKGNFPGRFSGRQFSNSRSEMNVSTLELGDSALYLCASSPGGGTNYGYTFGSGTRLTVV.

There are a few counts of this clone. The chain has TRBV10-3 and TRBJ2-1; TRBD1 matches at 9 bases. With V trimmed by 7 bases and J by 4 bases, 2 bases remained unmatched. Germline V gene sequence: CDR1 ENHRY, CDR2 SYGVKD. The CDR3 has 13 residues. DNA of the CDR3: TGTGCCATCATGGGGACAGGGTACAATGAGCAGTTCTTC. Translating it yields CAIMGTGYNEQFF.

There are a few counts of this clone. The rearrangement links TRBV9 to TRBJ1-1; D uncertain. Trimming shortened V by 2 bases and J by 0 bases, and 8 bases separated the two germline ends. The CDR3 totals 14 residues. Germline loops: CDR1 SGDLS, CDR2 YYNGEE. CDR3 nucleotide sequence: TGTGCCAGCAGCGTGACCCAGATGAACACTGAAGCTTTCTTT. Translated, it gives CASSVTQMNTEAFF.